This T cell receptor (beta chain) derives from a study of glioma-infiltrating T cells. Comment on this clonotype: This clone may be a read error of a much larger clone one base away.

From germline, CDR1 is SGHVS and CDR2 FNYEAQ. The CDR3 is made up of 13 amino acids. V dropped 8 bases and J dropped 6 bases, with 13 bases sitting between them. Using RNA template, CDR3s of TCR alpha and beta were amplified with iRepertoire arm-PCR. TCRdb re-called the multiplex PCR reads through MiXCR, storing one row per CDR3 protein. The data show around 97,000 distinct CDR3 sequences, under 30% seen once. This clonotype originated in a human donor with low-grade glioma or glioblastoma, undergoing nonglioma brain surgery, or in good health (not recorded which). Sequenced sample: glioma tissue, nonneoplastic brain tissue, or PBMCs (not recorded which). V gene TRBV7-6 combines with J gene TRBJ2-2; D is possibly TRBD2 (6 bases). This CDR3 is CASGLGGSGELFF. CDR3 nucleotide sequence: TGTGCCAGCGGGTTGGGAGGATCCGGGGAGCTGTTTTTT.